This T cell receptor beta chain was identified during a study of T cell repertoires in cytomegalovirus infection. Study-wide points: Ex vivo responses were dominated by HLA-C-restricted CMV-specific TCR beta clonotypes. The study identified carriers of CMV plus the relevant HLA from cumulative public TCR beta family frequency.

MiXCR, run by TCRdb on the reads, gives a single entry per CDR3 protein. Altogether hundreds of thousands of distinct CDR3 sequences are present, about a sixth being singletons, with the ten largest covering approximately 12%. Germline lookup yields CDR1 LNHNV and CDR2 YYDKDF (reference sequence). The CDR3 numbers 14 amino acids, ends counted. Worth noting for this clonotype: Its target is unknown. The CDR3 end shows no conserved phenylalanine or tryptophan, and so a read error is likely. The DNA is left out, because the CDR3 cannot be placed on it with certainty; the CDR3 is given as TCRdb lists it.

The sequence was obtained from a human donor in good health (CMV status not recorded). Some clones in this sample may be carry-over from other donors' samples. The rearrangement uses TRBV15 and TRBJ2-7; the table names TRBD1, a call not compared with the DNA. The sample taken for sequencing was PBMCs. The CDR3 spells CATSRDRAGTGPLY.